This T cell receptor beta chain was captured by sequencing in a study of cytomegalovirus exposure and HLA in healthy donors. PCR involved 60 Vbeta and 13 Jbeta primers. Libraries were prepared by immunoSEQ multiplex PCR; TCRdb keeps only in-frame clonotypes and omits some of them. The sample carries 110,000 or so clones, 82% recorded once. The sample comprised PBMCs. This clonotype was sampled from a woman in her late teens or twenties in good health and CMV-seronegative.

CDR3 sequence reads: CASSQAQVNEQFF. The CDR3 DNA sequence: TGCGCCAGCAGCCAAGCCCAGGTTAATGAGCAGTTCTTC. This chain connects TRBV4-1 to TRBJ2-1; D gene unclear. The CDR3 is 13 amino acids. CDR1 is MGHRA, CDR2 YSYEKL, per germline. Trimming pared 1 base from V and 7 bases from J, leaving 8 bases between.